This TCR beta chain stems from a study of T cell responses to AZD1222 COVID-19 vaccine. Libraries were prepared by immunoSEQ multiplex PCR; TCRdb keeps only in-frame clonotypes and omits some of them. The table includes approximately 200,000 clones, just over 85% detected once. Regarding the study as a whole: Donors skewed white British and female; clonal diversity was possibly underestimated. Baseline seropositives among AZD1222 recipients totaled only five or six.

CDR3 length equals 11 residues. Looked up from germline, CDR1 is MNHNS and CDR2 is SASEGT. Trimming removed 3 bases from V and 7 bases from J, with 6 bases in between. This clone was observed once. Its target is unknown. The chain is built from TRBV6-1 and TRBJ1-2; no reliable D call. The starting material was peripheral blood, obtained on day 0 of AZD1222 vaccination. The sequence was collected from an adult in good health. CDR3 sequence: CASSEGLGYTF. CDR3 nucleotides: TGTGCCAGCAGTGAGGGCCTTGGCTACACCTTC.